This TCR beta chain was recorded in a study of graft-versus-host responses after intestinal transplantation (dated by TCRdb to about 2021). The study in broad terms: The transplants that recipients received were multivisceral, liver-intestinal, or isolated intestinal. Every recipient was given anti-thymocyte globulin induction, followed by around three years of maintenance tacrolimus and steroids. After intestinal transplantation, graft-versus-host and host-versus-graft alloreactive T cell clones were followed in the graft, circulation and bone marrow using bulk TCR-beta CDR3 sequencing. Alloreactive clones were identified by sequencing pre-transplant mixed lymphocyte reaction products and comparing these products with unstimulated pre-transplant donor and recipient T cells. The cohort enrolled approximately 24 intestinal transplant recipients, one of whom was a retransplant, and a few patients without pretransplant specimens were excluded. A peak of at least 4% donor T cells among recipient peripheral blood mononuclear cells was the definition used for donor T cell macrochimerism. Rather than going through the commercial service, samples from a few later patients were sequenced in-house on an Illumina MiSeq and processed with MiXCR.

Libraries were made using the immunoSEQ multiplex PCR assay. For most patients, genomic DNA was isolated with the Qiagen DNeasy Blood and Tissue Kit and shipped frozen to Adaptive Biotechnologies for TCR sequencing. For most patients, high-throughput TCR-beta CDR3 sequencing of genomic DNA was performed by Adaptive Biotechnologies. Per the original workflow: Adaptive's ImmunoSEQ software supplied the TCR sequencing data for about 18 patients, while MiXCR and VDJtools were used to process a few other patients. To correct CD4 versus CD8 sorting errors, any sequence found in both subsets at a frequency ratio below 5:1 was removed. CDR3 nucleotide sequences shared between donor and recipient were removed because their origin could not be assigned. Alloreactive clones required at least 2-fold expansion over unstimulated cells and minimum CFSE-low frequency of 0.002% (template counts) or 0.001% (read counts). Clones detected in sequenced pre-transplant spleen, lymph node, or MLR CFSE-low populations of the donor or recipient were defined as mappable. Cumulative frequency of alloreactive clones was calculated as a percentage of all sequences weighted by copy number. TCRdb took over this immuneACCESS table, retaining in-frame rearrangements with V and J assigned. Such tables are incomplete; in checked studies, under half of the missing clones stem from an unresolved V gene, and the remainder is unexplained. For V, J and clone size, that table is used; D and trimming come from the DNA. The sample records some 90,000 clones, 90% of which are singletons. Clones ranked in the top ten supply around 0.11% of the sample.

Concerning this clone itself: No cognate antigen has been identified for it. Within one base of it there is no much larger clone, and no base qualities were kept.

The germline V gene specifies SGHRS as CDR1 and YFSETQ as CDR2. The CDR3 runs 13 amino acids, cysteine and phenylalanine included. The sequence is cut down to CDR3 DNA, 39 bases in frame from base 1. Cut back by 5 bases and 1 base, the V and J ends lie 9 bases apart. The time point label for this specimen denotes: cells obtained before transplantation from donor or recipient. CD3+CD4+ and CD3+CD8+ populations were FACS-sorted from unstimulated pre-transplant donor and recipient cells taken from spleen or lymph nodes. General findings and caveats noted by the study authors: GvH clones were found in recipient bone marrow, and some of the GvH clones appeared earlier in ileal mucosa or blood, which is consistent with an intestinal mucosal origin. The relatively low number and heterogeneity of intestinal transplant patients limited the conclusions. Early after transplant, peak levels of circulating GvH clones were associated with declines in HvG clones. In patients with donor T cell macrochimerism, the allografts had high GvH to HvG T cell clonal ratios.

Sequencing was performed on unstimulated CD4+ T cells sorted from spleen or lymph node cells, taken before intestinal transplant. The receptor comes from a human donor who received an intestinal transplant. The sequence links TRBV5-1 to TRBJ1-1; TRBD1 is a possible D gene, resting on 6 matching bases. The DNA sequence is TGCGCCAGCAGGGACAGCCCGAACACTGAAGCTTTCTTT. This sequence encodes CASRDSPNTEAFF.